These 8 T cell receptor beta chains were all obtained from the same sample, sequenced in a study of shared clonotypes between healthy human individuals. Assay used: immunoSEQ multiplex PCR; TCRdb lists only in-frame clones, some missing. The data hold 950,000 to 1,300,000 clones, with around 74% observed a single time. The sequencing input was memory CD4+ T cells sorted from blood. Subset described: CD45RA-negative fraction. The receptors were gathered from a man aged 18 to 29 in good health.

This clone was counted many times. CDR3 loop: CASSRGAGGGQETQYF. CDR3 in DNA: TGCGCCAGCAGCCGTGGGGCGGGAGGGGGGCAAGAGACCCAGTACTTC. This chain connects TRBV4-3 to TRBJ2-5; 9 nucleotides match TRBD2. The V gene end was trimmed by 4 bases and the J gene end by 2 bases; junction bases not matched to a gene: 8. This CDR3 is built from 16 residues. Germline assignment: CDR1 LGHNA and CDR2 YSLEER.

The chain employs TRBV7-2 and TRBJ2-3, with 8 bases matching TRBD1. CDR3 length: 16 residues. Losses at the gene ends were 3 bases for V and 1 base for J; bases not matched to a gene: 6. CDR1 SGHTA and CDR2 FQGNSA come from the germline V gene. The CDR3 protein is CASSLSLTGGTDTQYF. The CDR3 DNA reads as TGTGCCAGCAGCTTGAGCTTGACAGGGGGCACAGATACGCAGTATTTT.

This clone was seen once. V and J are TRBV18 and TRBJ1-1, with D uncertain. Between the trimmed V and J ends, which lost 1 base and 1 base, there was a span of 16 bases. Germline CDR1 KGHSH, CDR2 LQKENI. The CDR3 runs 17 residues. In nucleotides, the CDR3 is TGTGCCAGCTCACCACTACTAACCAAGGGAGGGAACACTGAAGCTTTCTTT. Protein product: CASSPLLTKGGNTEAFF.

The genes are TRBV5-1 and TRBJ1-2; 8 bases line up with TRBD1. Germline trimming cut 1 base from V and 4 bases from J; bases unmatched to any gene: 0. The CDR3 spans 13 residues. Per germline, CDR1 SGHRS and CDR2 YFSETQ. The CDR3 DNA reads as TGCGCCAGCAGCTTGCAGGGGGCCTATGGCTACACCTTC. It is translated as CASSLQGAYGYTF.

The V and J genes are TRBV11-2 and TRBJ1-4; D is uncertain. This CDR3 comprises 13 residues. The germline V gene encodes CDR1 SGHAT and CDR2 FQNNGV. V lost 4 bases, J lost 2 bases, and 5 bases lay in between. CDR3 sequence (DNA): TGTGCCAGCAGCTCCTACACTAATGAAAAACTGTTTTTT. Translating gives CASSSYTNEKLFF.

This clone came up once. The J gene is TRBJ2-1, the V gene TRBV18; D might be TRBD2 (6 bases). Trimming left V 0 bases short and J 6 bases short, with 9 bases between. The CDR3 length is 14 residues. Germline lookup yields CDR1 KGHSH and CDR2 LQKENI. The CDR3 spells CASSPPGLLNEQFF. The CDR3 DNA sequence: TGTGCCAGCTCACCACCGGGACTCCTCAATGAGCAGTTCTTC.

This chain connects TRBV10-3 to TRBJ2-7; a possible D gene is TRBD1 (5 bases). Germline CDR1 reads ENHRY; CDR2 reads SYGVKD. This CDR3 contains 14 residues. V lost 0 bases and J lost 1, with 7 bases in between. In DNA form, the CDR3 reads TGTGCCATCAGTGAGTCGCAGGGATCCTACGAGCAGTACTTC. Encoded protein: CAISESQGSYEQYF.

The J gene is TRBJ2-7, the V gene TRBV23-1, with a possible D match to TRBD2 (6 bases). TRBV23-1 is identified as an open reading frame with a role that is uncertain. The CDR3 covers 12 residues. V was shortened by 0 bases and J by 12 bases, with 12 bases between the two germline ends. The CDR3 region is CASSQSGTPSYF. The DNA of the CDR3 is TGCGCCAGCAGTCAATCGGGGACTCCTTCGTACTTC.